A selection of T cell receptor beta chains follows, all from one sample in a study of cytomegalovirus exposure and HLA in healthy donors. Assay: immunoSEQ multiplex PCR; the TCRdb copy retains only in-frame clones and omits some. This table has some 160,000 clones, 80% to 85% appearing once. The sequenced sample was PBMCs. Every receptor here comes from a woman between 18 and 29 years old in good health and CMV-seronegative. Both conserved end residues are part of each CDR3. A D gene is named only where the DNA matches it firmly. Clone sizes are given selectively: once, few, many, or a class where the clone is expanded.

clone size	V gene	D gene	J gene	CDR3 DNA	CDR3 protein
NA	TRBV28	NA	TRBJ2-3	TGTGCCAGCAGCCCAAGGGGGTCAAATACGCAGTATTTT	CASSPRGSNTQYF
NA	TRBV6-4	TRBD1	TRBJ1-1	TGTGCCAGCAGCCAACAGGGACAGGGGCGGGCTTTCTTT	CASSQQGQGRAFF
NA	TRBV11-2	NA	TRBJ2-3	TGTGCCAGCAGCCCCGGTTGGGGGGCAGATACGCAGTATTTT	CASSPGWGADTQYF
NA	TRBV27	NA	TRBJ1-6	TGTGCCAGCAGTTCCCGGGGAGGGATAGGTTCACCCCTCCACTTT	CASSSRGGIGSPLHF
NA	TRBV4-2	NA	TRBJ1-4	TGTGCCAGCAGCCAATTTAAAGGGTCCGACAGTCGTAATGAAAAACTGTTTTTT	CASSQFKGSDSRNEKLFF
NA	TRBV2	NA	TRBJ2-2	TGTGCCTCGACTCCTTCATGGAACACCGGGGAGCTGTTTTTT	CASTPSWNTGELFF
NA	TRBV7-8	TRBD1	TRBJ1-1	TGTGCCAGCAGCTTGGACAGGGTGGCAGAAGCTTTCTTT	CASSLDRVAEAFF
once	TRBV2	NA	TRBJ2-7	TGTGCCAGCAGCTCGCACGGGGGCTCCTACGAGCAGTACTTC	CASSSHGGSYEQYF
NA	TRBV10-3	NA	TRBJ1-2	TGTGCCATCAGTGAGTCGAAGCCAGGGGCACATGGCTACACCTTC	CAISESKPGAHGYTF
NA	TRBV27	NA	TRBJ1-4	TGTGCCAGCAGAAGTTGGGGGGGCGGTGAAAAACTGTTTTTT	CASRSWGGGEKLFF
once	TRBV5-1	TRBD1	TRBJ2-3	TGCGCCAGCAGCGTTTCCGGGACAGGGCCGACAGATACGCAGTATTTT	CASSVSGTGPTDTQYF
NA	TRBV5-1	TRBD1	TRBJ1-2	TGCGCCAGCAGCCCGGTGGGCCGGGATCGAGGGGGCGTTAGGTATGGCTACACCTTC	CASSPVGRDRGGVRYGYTF
NA	TRBV5-1	TRBD1	TRBJ1-2	TGCGCCAGCAGCTCCTCTATGACTAGACAGGGTGGCTACACCTTC	CASSSSMTRQGGYTF
NA	TRBV19	NA	TRBJ2-4	TGTGCCAGTAGCAGGGGCTTCGAAAACATTCAGTACTTC	CASSRGFENIQYF
NA	TRBV29-1	TRBD1	TRBJ1-6	TGCAGCGTTAGATCGGGACAGAATAATTCACCCCTCCACTTT	CSVRSGQNNSPLHF
NA	TRBV28	TRBD1	TRBJ2-5	TGTGCCAGCAGTCCAAATCCGACAGGGTCAGTGACCCAGTACTTC	CASSPNPTGSVTQYF
NA	TRBV5-1	NA	TRBJ2-1	TGCGCCAGCAGGGAGGACGGGGATGAGCAGTTCTTC	CASREDGDEQFF
NA	TRBV13	TRBD1	TRBJ2-4	TGTGCCAGCAGCTTAGAAGGACAGGGCAAAAACATTCAGTACTTC	CASSLEGQGKNIQYF
few	TRBV19	TRBD2	TRBJ2-1	TGTGCCAGTAGTGCACGGACTAGCGGGGGTAATGAGCAGTTCTTC	CASSARTSGGNEQFF
NA	TRBV5-1	TRBD1	TRBJ1-1	TGCGCCAGCAGCTTTCGGTCGGTCGGGACAGGGATGAACACTGAAGCTTTCTTT	CASSFRSVGTGMNTEAFF
NA	TRBV5-1	TRBD1	TRBJ1-1	TGCGCCAGCAGCGAGGGACAGGGGATAATGAACACTGAAGCTTTCTTT	CASSEGQGIMNTEAFF
NA	TRBV5-4	TRBD1	TRBJ2-7	TGTGCCAGCAGCTTGGCAGGGGGTCATTACGAGCAGTACTTC	CASSLAGGHYEQYF
NA	TRBV10-2	NA	TRBJ1-2	TGCGCCAGCAGTGAGCCCACCGGGGGGGGCTACTATGGCTACACCTTC	CASSEPTGGGYYGYTF
once	TRBV7-9	TRBD1	TRBJ1-2	TGTGCCAGCAGCTTGGGACAGCCGGGCCCGGAGGGCTACACCTTC	CASSLGQPGPEGYTF
NA	TRBV5-6	NA	TRBJ1-1	TGTGCCAGCAGCTTTAGGGAGGGTAGGTGGGCCACTGAAGCTTTCTTT	CASSFREGRWATEAFF
NA	TRBV5-6	NA	TRBJ2-5	TGTGCCAGCAGCTTCGGGGGTGGGGAGACCCAGTACTTC	CASSFGGGETQYF
NA	TRBV18	NA	TRBJ2-1	TGTGCCAGCTCTGGCCCGAGAGGGAATGGGCAGTTCTTC	CASSGPRGNGQFF
NA	TRBV7-6	NA	TRBJ2-5	TGTGCCAGCAGCTTAGGAGTATCAGGCTTAGAGACCCAGTACTTC	CASSLGVSGLETQYF
once	TRBV2	TRBD1	TRBJ1-6	TGTGCCAGCAGCGGACAGGGGCCCTACGCTAATTCACCCCTCCACTTT	CASSGQGPYANSPLHF
NA	TRBV5-1	NA	TRBJ2-7	TGCGCCAGCAGACTTAGGGACTCCCTCTACGAGCAGTACTTC	CASRLRDSLYEQYF